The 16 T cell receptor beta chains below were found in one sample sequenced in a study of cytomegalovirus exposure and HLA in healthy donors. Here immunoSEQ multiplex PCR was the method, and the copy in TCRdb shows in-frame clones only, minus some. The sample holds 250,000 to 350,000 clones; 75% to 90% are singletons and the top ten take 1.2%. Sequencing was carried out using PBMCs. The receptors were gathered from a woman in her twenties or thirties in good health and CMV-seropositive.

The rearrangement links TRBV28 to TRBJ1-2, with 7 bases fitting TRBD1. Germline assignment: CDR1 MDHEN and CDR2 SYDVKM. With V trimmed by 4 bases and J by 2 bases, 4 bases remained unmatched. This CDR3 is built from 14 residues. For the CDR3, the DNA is TGTGCCAGCAGTTGGGACAGACCCAACTATGGCTACACCTTC. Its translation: CASSWDRPNYGYTF.

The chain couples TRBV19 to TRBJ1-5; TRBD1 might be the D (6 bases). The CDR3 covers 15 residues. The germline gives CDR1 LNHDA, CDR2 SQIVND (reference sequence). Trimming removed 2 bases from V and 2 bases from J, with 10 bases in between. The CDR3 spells CASSIWGGGNQPQHF. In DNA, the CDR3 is TGTGCCAGTAGTATATGGGGGGGCGGCAATCAGCCCCAGCATTTT.

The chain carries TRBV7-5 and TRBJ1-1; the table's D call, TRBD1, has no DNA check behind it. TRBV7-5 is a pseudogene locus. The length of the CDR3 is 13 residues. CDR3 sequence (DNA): TGTGTCAGAAGCCCCGAGGGGGTCCCTGAAGCTTTCTTT. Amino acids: CVRSPEGVPEAFF.

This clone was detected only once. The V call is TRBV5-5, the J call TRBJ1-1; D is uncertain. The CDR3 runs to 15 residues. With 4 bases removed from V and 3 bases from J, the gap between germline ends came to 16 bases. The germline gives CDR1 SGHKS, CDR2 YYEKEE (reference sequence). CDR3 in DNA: TGTGCCAGCAGCCACTCGACCGCCCCGGACACTGAAGCTTTCTTT. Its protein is CASSHSTAPDTEAFF.

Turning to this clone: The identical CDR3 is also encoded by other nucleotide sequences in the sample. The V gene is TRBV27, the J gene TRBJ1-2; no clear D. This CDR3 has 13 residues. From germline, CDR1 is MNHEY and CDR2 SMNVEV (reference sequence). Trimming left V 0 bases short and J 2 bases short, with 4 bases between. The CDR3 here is CASSLSANYGYTF. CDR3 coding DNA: TGTGCCAGCAGTTTATCGGCGAACTATGGCTACACCTTC.

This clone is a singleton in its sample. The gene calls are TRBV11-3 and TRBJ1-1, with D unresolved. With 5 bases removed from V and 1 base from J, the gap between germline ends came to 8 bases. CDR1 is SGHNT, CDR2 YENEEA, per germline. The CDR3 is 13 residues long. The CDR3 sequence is CASSRRGNTEAFF. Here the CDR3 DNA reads TGTGCCAGCAGCAGACGGGGGAACACTGAAGCTTTCTTT.

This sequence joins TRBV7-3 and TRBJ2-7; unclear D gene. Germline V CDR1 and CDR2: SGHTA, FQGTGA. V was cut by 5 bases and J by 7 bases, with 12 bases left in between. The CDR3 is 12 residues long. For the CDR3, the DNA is TGTGCCAGCAGCGCCCCGCCTGGTGAGCAGTACTTC. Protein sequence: CASSAPPGEQYF. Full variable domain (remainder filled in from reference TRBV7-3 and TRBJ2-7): GAGVSQTPSNKVTEKGKYVELRCDPISGHTALYWYRQSLGQGPEFLIYFQGTGAADDSGLPNDRFFAVRPEGSVSTLKIQRTERGDSAVYLCASSAPPGEQYFGPGTRLTVT.

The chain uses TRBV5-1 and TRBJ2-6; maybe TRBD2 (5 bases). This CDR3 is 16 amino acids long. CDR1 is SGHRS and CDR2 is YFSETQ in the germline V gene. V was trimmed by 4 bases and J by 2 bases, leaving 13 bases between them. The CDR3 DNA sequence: TGCGCCAGCAGCGAGATAACGGGAACTGGGGCCAACGTCCTGACTTTC. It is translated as CASSEITGTGANVLTF. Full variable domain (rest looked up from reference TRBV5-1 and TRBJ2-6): KAGVTQTPRYLIKTRGQQVTLSCSPISGHRSVSWYQQTPGQGLQFLFEYFSETQRNKGNFPGRFSGRQFSNSRSEMNVSTLELGDSALYLCASSEITGTGANVLTFGAGSRLTVL.

The CDR3 loop reads CASSLAPGVSGNTIYF. For the CDR3, the DNA is TGTGCCAGCAGCTTAGCCCCAGGAGTCTCTGGAAACACCATATATTTT. The V call is TRBV7-8, the J call TRBJ1-3; D call uncertain. This CDR3 region has 16 residues. The germline V gene encodes CDR1 SGHVS and CDR2 FQNEAQ. V lost 0 bases and J 0 bases, leaving 9 bases between the germline ends.

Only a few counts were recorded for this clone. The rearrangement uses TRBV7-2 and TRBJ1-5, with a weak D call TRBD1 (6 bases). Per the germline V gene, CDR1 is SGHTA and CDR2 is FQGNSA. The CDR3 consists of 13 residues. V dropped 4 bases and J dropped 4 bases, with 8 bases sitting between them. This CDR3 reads CASSYQGNQPQHF. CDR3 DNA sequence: TGTGCCAGCAGCTACCAGGGGAATCAGCCCCAGCATTTT.

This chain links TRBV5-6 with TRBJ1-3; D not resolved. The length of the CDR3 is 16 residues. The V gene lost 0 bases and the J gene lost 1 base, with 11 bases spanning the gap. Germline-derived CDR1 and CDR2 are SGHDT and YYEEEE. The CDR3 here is CASSLAVTASGNTIYF. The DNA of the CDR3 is TGTGCCAGCAGCTTGGCGGTCACAGCTTCTGGAAACACCATATATTTT.

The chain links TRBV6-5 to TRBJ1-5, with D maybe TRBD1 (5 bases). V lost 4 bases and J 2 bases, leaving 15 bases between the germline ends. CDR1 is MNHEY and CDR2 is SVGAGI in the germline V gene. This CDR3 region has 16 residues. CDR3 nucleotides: TGTGCCAGCAGTTCGGGCAGGGTTTCGGGCAATCAGCCCCAGCATTTT. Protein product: CASSSGRVSGNQPQHF.

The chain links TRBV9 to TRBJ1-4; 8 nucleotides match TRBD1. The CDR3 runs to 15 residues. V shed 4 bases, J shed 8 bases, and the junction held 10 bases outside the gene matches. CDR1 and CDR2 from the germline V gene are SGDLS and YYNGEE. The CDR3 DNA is TGTGCCAGCAGCTCCAGACAGGGGAGTAGGGAAAAACTGTTTTTT. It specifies CASSSRQGSREKLFF.

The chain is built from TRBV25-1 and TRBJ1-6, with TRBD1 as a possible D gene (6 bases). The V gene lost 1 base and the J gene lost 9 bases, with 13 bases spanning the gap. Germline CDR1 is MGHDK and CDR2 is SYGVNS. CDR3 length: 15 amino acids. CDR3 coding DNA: TGTGCCAGCAGTGAATCGGGGGGCGGTATTTCACCCCTCCACTTT. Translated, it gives CASSESGGGISPLHF.

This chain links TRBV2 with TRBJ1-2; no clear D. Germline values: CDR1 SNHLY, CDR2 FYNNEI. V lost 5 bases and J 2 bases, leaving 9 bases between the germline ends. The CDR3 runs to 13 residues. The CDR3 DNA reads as TGTGCCAGCAGTTCCGAGATAAACTATGGCTACACCTTC. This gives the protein CASSSEINYGYTF.

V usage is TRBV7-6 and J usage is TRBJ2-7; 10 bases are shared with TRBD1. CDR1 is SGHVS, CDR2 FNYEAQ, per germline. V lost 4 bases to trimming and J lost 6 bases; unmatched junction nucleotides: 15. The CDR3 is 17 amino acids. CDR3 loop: CASSSQTGGATRGEQYF. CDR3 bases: TGTGCCAGCAGCTCCCAGACAGGGGGCGCAACGCGAGGCGAGCAGTACTTC.